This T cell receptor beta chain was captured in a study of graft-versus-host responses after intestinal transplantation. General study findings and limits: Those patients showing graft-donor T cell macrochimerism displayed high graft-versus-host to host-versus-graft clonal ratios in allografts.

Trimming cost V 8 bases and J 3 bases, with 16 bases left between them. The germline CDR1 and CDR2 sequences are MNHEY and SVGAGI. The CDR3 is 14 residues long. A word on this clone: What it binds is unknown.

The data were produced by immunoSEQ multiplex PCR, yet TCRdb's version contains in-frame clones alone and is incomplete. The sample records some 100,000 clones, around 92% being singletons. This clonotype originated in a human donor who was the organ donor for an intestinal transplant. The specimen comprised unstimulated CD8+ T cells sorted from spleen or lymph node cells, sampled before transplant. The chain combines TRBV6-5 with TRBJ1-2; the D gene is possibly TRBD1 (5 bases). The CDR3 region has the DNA TGTGCCAGCTCAAGCCCCCAGGGATACTATGGCTACACCTTC. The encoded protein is CASSSPQGYYGYTF.